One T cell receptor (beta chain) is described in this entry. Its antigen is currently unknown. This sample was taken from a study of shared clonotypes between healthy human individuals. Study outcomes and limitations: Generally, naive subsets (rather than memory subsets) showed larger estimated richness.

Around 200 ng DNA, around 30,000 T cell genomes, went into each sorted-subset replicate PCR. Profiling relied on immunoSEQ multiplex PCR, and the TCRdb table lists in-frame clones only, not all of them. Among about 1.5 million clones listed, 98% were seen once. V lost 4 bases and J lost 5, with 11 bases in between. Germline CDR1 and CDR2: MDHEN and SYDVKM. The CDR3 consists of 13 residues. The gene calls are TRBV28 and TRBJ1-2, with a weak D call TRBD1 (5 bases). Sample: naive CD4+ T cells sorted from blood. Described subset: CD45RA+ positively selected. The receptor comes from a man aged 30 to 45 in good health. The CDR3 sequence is CASSSDRRYGYTF. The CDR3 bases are TGTGCCAGCAGTTCCGACAGACGATATGGCTACACCTTC.